Sequencing of this T cell receptor beta chain was carried out in a study of T cell repertoires in cytomegalovirus infection. Germline assignment: CDR1 SGHVS and CDR2 FQNEAQ. The CDR3 consists of 17 residues. The trim removed 0 bases at V and 1 base at J, leaving 8 bases unmatched. On this clonotype: Its specificity is not known.

Via MiXCR, TCRdb re-called the reads, giving one row per CDR3 protein. This sample carries about 830,000 distinct CDR3 sequences, around a third of them seen once, and the ten largest clones take over 10%. This sequence joins TRBV7-8 and TRBJ1-1; TRBD1 agrees at 7 bases. The sample in question was cultured CD8+ T cells from PBMCs, obtained from culture after CMV antigen stimulation. The receptor comes from a human donor in good health (CMV status not recorded). Some clones in this sample may be carry-over from other donors' samples. The CDR3 loop is CASSLARGVFGNTEAFF. In nucleotides, the CDR3 is TGTGCCAGCAGCTTAGCCAGGGGGGTATTTGGGAACACTGAAGCTTTCTTT.